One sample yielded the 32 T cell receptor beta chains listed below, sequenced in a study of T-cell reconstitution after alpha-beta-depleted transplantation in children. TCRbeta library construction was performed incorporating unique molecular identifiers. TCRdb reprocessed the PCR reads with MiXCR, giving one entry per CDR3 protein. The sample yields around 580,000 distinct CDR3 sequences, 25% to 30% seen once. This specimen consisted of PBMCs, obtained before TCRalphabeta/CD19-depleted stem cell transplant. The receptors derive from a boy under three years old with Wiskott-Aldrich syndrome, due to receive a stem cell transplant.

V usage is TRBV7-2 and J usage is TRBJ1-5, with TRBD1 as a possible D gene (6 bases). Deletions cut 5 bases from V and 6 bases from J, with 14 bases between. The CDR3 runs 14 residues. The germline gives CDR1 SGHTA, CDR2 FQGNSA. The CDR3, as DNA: TGTGCCAGCAGCGCTCCAGGGGCCAGTCAGCCCCAGCATTTT. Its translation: CASSAPGASQPQHF.

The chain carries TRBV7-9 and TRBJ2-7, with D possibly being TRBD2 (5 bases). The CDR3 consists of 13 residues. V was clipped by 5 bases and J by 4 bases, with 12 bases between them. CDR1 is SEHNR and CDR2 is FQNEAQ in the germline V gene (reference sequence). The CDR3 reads CASSQTSPYEQYF. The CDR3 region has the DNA TGTGCCAGCAGCCAAACTAGTCCATACGAGCAGTACTTC.

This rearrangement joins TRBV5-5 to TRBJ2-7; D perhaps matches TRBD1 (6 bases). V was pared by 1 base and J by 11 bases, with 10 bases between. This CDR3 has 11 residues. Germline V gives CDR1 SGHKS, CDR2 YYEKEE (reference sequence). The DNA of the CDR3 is TGTGCCAGCAGCTTGAACAGGGAAAAGTACTTC. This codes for CASSLNREKYF.

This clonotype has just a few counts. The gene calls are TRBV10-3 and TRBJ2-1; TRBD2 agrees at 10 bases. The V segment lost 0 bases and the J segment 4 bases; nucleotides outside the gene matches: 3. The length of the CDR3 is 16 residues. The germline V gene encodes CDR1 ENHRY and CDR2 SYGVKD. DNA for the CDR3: TGTGCCATCAGTGAGTCCACTAGCGGGACTTACAATGAGCAGTTCTTC. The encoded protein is CAISESTSGTYNEQFF.

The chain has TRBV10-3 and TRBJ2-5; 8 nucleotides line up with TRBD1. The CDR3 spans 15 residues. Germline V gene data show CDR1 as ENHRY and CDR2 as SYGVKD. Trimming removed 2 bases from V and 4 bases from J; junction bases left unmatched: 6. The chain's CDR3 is CAISERQGASETQYF. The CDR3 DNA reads TGTGCCATCAGTGAGAGGCAGGGGGCTTCAGAGACCCAGTACTTC.

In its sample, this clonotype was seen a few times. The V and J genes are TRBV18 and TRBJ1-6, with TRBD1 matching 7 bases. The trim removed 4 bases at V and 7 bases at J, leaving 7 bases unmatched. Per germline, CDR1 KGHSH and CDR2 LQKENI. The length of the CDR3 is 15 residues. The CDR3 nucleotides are TGTGCCAGCTCACAACAGGACAGGTCCAATTCACCCCTCCACTTT. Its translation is CASSQQDRSNSPLHF.

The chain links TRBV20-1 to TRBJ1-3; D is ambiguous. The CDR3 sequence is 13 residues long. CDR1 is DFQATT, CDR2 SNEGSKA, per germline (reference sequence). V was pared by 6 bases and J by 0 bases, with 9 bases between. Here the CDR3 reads CSARIHSGNTIYF. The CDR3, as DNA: TGCAGTGCCCGGATACACTCTGGAAACACCATATATTTT.

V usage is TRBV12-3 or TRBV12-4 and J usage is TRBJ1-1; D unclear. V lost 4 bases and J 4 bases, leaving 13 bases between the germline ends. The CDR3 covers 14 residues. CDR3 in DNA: TGTGCCAGCAGTTCACGGACGGCTGGCACTGAAGCTTTCTTT. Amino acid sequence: CASSSRTAGTEAFF.

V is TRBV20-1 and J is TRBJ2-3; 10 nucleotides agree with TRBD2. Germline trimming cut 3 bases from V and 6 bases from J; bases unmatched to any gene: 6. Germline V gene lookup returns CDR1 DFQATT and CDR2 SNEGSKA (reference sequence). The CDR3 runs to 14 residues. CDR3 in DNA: TGCAGTGCTAGGAGCGGGAGGGGGGCGGATACGCAGTATTTT. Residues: CSARSGRGADTQYF.

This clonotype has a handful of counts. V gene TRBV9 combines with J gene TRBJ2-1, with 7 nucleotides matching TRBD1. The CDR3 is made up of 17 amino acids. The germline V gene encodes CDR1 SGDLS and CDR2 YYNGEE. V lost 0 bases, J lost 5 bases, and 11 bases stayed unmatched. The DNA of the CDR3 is TGTGCCAGCAGCGTAGTAGCCCCACAGGGGACCGACAATGAGCAGTTCTTC. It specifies CASSVVAPQGTDNEQFF.

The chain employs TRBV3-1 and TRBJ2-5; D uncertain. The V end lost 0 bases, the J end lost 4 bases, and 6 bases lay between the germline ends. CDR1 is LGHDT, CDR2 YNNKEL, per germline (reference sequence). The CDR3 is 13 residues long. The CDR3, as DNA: TGTGCCAGCAGCCAAGACGGAATAGAGACCCAGTACTTC. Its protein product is CASSQDGIETQYF.

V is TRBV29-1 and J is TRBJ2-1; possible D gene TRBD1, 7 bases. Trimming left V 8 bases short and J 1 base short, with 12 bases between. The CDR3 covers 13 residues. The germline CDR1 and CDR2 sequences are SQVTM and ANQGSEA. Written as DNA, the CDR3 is TGCAGCATTCAGGGGGGATCCTACAATGAGCAGTTCTTC. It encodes CSIQGGSYNEQFF.

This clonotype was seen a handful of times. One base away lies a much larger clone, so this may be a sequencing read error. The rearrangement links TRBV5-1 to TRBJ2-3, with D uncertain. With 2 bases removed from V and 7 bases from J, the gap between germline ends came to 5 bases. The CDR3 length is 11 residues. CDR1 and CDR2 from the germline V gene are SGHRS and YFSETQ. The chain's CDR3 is CASSFGNTQYF. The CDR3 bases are TGCGCCAGCAGCTTCGGAAATACGCAGTATTTT.

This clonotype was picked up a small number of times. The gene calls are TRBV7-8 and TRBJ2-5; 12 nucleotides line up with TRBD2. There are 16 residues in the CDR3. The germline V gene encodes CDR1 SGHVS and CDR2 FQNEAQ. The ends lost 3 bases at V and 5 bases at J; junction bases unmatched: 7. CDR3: CASSFRLAGAPETQYF. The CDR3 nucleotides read TGTGCCAGCAGCTTCCGACTAGCGGGAGCCCCCGAGACCCAGTACTTC.

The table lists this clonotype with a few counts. CDR3 loop: CSASGVGEQPQHF. In DNA form, the CDR3 reads TGCAGTGCTAGTGGGGTCGGGGAGCAGCCCCAGCATTTT. The chain has TRBV20-1 and TRBJ1-5; D remains unclear. V was clipped by 3 bases and J by 7 bases, with 13 bases between them. The CDR3 is 13 amino acids. Germline V gene data show CDR1 as DFQATT and CDR2 as SNEGSKA (reference sequence).

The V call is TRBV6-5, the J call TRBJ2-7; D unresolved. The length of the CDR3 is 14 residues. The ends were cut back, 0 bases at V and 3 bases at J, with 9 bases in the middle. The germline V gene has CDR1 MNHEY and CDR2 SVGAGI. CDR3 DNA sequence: TGTGCCAGCAGTTACTCCGAATCTAGCTACGAGCAGTACTTC. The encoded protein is CASSYSESSYEQYF.

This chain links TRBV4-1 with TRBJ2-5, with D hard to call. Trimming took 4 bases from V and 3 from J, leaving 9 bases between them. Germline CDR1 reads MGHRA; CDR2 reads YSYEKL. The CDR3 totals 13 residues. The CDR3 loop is CASSRGIKETQYF. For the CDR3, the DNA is TGCGCCAGCAGCCGTGGTATTAAAGAGACCCAGTACTTC.

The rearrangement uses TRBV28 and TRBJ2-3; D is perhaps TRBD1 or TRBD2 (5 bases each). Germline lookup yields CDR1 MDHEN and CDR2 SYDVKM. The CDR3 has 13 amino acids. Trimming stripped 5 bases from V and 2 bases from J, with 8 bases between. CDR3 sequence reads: CASSDGTTDTQYF. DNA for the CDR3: TGTGCCAGCAGTGACGGGACCACAGATACGCAGTATTTT. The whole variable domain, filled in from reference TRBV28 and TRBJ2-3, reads DVKVTQSSRYLVKRTGEKVFLECVQDMDHENMFWYRQDPGLGLRLIYFSYDVKMKEKGDIPEGYSVSREKKERFSLILESASTNQTSMYLCASSDGTTDTQYFGPGTRLTVL.

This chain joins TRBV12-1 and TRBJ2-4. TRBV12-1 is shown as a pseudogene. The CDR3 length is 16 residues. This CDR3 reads CASSFGQDKLFDIQYF. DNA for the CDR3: TGTGCCAGCAGCTTTGGGCAGGATAAGCTTTTTGACATTCAGTACTTC.

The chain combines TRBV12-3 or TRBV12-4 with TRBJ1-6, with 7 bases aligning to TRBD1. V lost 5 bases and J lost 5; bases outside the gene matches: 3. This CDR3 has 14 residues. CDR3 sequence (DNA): TGTGCCAGCAGTAGACAGGGACATAATTCACCCCTCCACTTT. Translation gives CASSRQGHNSPLHF.

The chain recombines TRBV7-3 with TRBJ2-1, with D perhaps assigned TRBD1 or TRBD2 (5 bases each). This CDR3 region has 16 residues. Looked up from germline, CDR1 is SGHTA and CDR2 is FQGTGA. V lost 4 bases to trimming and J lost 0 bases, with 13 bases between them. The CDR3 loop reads CASSWGGSGSYNEQFF. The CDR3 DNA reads TGTGCCAGCAGCTGGGGCGGGTCGGGCTCCTACAATGAGCAGTTCTTC.

The CDR3 loop reads CASSILAGVLRETQYF. The DNA for the CDR3 is TGTGCCAGCAGCATTTTAGCGGGAGTGCTTAGGGAGACCCAGTACTTC. V gene TRBV11-2 combines with J gene TRBJ2-5, with 9 nucleotides matching TRBD2. Trimming took 5 bases from V and 5 from J; bases not matched to a gene: 12. Germline-derived CDR1 and CDR2 are SGHAT and FQNNGV. This CDR3 region has 16 residues.

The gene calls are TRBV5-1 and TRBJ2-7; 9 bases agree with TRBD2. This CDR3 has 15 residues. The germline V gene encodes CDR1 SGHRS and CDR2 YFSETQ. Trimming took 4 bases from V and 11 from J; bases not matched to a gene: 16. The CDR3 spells CASSQNSGGPLRKYF. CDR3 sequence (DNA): TGCGCCAGCAGCCAAAACAGCGGGGGGCCCCTGCGGAAGTACTTC. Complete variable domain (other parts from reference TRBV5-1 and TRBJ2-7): KAGVTQTPRYLIKTRGQQVTLSCSPISGHRSVSWYQQTPGQGLQFLFEYFSETQRNKGNFPGRFSGRQFSNSRSEMNVSTLELGDSALYLCASSQNSGGPLRKYFGPGTRLTVT.

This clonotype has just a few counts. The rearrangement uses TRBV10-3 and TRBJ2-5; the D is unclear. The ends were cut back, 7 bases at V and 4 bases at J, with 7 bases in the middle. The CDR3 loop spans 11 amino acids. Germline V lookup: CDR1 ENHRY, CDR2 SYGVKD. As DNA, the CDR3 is TGTGCCATCAAGGTGGGAGAGACCCAGTACTTC. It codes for CAIKVGETQYF.

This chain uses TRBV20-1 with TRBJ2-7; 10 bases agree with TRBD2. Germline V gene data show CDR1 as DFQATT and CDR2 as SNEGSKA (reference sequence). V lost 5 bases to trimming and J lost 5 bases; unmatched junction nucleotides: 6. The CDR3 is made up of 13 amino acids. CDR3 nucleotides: TGCAGTGCTCCTAGCGGGAGTCTCAACGAGCAGTACTTC. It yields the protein CSAPSGSLNEQYF.

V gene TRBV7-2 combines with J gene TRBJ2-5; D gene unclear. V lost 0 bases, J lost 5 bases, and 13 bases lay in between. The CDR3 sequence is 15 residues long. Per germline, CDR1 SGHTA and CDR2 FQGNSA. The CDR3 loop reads CASSLALQIGETQYF. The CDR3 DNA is TGTGCCAGCAGCTTAGCCCTACAGATAGGGGAGACCCAGTACTTC. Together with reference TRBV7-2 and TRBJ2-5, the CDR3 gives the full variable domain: GAGVSQSPSNKVTEKGKDVELRCDPISGHTALYWYRQSLGQGLEFLIYFQGNSAPDKSGLPSDRFSAERTGGSVSTLTIQRTQQEDSAVYLCASSLALQIGETQYFGPGTRLLVL.

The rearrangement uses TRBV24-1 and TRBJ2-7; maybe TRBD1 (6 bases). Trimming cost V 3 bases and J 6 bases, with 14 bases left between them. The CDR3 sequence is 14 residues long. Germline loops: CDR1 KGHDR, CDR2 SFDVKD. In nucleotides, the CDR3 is TGTGCCACCAGTGATACCACAGGGTCTTCCGAGCAGTACTTC. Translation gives CATSDTTGSSEQYF.

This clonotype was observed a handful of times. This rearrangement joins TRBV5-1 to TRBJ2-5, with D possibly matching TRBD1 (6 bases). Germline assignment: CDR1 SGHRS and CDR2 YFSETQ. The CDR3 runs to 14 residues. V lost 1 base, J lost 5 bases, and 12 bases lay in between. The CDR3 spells CASSLSGVPETQYF. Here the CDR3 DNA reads TGCGCCAGCAGCTTGTCAGGGGTGCCGGAGACCCAGTACTTC.

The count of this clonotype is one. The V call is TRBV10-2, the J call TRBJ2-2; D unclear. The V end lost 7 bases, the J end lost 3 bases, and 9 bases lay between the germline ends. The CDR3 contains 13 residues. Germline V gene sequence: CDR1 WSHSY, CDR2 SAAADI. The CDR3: CASTVAYTGELFF. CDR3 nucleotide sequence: TGCGCCAGCACTGTAGCCTACACCGGGGAGCTGTTTTTT.

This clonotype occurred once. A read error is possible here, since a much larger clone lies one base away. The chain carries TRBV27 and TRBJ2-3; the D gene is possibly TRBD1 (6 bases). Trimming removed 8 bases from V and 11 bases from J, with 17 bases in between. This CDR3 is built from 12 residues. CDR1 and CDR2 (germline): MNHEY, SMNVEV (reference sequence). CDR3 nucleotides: TGTGCCAGCTCATCCGGGACATTGGTGCAGTATTTT. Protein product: CASSSGTLVQYF.

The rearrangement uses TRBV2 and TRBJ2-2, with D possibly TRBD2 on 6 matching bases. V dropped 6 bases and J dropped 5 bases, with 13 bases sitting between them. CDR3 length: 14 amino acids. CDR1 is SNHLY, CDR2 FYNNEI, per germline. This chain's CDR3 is CASRARGSTGELFF. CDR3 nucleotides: TGTGCCAGCAGGGCACGGGGGAGTACCGGGGAGCTGTTTTTT.

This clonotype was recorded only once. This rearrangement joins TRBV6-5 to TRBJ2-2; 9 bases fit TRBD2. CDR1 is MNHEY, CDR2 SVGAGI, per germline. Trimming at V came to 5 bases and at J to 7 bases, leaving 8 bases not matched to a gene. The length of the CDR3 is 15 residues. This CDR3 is CASSTSGWLGGELFF. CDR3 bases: TGTGCCAGCAGTACTAGCGGGTGGCTGGGCGGGGAGCTGTTTTTT.